Below are 31 T cell receptor beta chains sequenced from a single sample in a study of graft-versus-host responses after intestinal transplantation. The antigens these receptors bind are not known. Clones were sequenced by immunoSEQ multiplex PCR, and TCRdb holds only the in-frame ones, with some missing. This sample has 90,000 to 120,000 clones, with around 90% found just once. The specimen was unstimulated CD4+ T cells sorted from spleen or lymph node cells, collected before transplant. The origin of the receptors is a human donor who was the organ donor for an intestinal transplant.

This sequence joins TRBV18 and TRBJ2-5; D unclear. V lost 6 bases and J lost 2, with 10 bases in between. Germline V gene lookup returns CDR1 KGHSH and CDR2 LQKENI. The CDR3 has 13 residues. CDR3 residues: CASSPGFQETQYF. The CDR3 DNA reads TGTGCCAGCTCCCCCGGTTTTCAAGAGACCCAGTACTTC.

This sequence joins TRBV5-1 and TRBJ2-1; TRBD2 agrees at 7 bases. The length of the CDR3 is 16 residues. The V and J ends lost 4 bases and 5 bases, in that order; junction bases with no gene match: 12. Germline assignment: CDR1 SGHRS and CDR2 YFSETQ. The CDR3 region is CASSRIGASGNNEQFF. Here the CDR3 DNA reads TGCGCCAGCAGCCGGATCGGGGCTAGCGGAAACAATGAGCAGTTCTTC.

This clone was detected once. The chain combines TRBV7-9 with TRBJ2-1; D is uncertain. V was trimmed by 1 base and J by 15 bases, leaving 16 bases between them. Germline V lookup: CDR1 SEHNR, CDR2 FQNEAQ (reference sequence). The CDR3 is 13 residues long. The CDR3 spells CASSLETGVDAFF. The CDR3 nucleotides are TGTGCCAGCAGCTTAGAAACTGGAGTTGACGCGTTCTTC. The variable domain in full, with the rest retrieved from reference TRBV7-9 and TRBJ2-1, is DTGVSQNPRHKITKRGQNVTFRCDPISEHNRLYWYRQTLGQGPEFLTYFQNEAQLEKSRLLSDRFSAERPKGSFSTLEIQRTEQGDSAMYLCASSLETGVDAFFGPGTRLTVL.

The table lists this clone with a few counts. The chain employs TRBV19 and TRBJ1-4; D is possibly TRBD1 (6 bases). CDR3 length equals 15 residues. In germline, CDR1 is LNHDA, CDR2 SQIVND (reference sequence). With 1 base removed from V and 8 bases from J, the gap between germline ends came to 14 bases. The CDR3 nucleotides read TGTGCCAGTAGTATAGTCGCCAGGGGTGACGAAAAACTGTTTTTT. This encodes CASSIVARGDEKLFF.

This chain links TRBV25-1 with TRBJ1-2; no clear D gene. Looked up from germline, CDR1 is MGHDK and CDR2 is SYGVNS. The CDR3 sequence is 15 residues long. Trimming cost V 0 bases and J 8 bases, with 16 bases left between them. CDR3 sequence (DNA): TGTGCCAGCAGTGAATATGACGGAAGGGTCGGGGGCTACACCTTC. It translates to CASSEYDGRVGGYTF.

The genes are TRBV7-9 and TRBJ1-1; TRBD1 aligns across 7 bases. The CDR3 runs 16 residues. Trimming cost V 5 bases and J 1 base; bases outside gene matches: 10. CDR1 is SEHNR, CDR2 FQNEAQ, per germline (reference sequence). The CDR3 bases are TGTGCCAGCAGCCCCGCGGAGGGGGCCGGGAACACTGAAGCTTTCTTT. Translation: CASSPAEGAGNTEAFF.

The CDR3 DNA is TGTGCCAGCAGCTTAACGGGAAACACCGGGGAGCTGTTTTTT. Translation gives CASSLTGNTGELFF. The J gene is TRBJ2-2, the V gene TRBV7-3; the D is unclear. The CDR3 has 14 residues. The ends were cut back, 0 bases at V and 2 bases at J, with 4 bases in the middle. Germline-derived CDR1 and CDR2 are SGHTA and FQGTGA.

This clone was found once. V and J are TRBV30 and TRBJ1-5, with D uncertain. CDR1 and CDR2 (germline): GTSNPN, SVGIG (reference sequence). The V end lost 4 bases, the J end lost 3 bases, and 10 bases lay between the germline ends. The CDR3 loop spans 13 amino acids. The CDR3 sequence is CAWNVGLNQPQHF. For the CDR3, the DNA is TGTGCCTGGAATGTAGGGCTCAATCAGCCCCAGCATTTT.

V usage is TRBV18 and J usage is TRBJ2-1; weak D call: TRBD1 (5 bases). The CDR3 totals 13 residues. V was trimmed by 3 bases and J by 4 bases, leaving 7 bases between them. Germline lookup yields CDR1 KGHSH and CDR2 LQKENI. The DNA of the CDR3 is TGTGCCAGCTCACCTGACAGATACAATGAGCAGTTCTTC. Translation gives CASSPDRYNEQFF.

This clone was observed a single time. Written as DNA, the CDR3 is TGTGCCAGCAGTTACTCGAGTAGCGGGAGTACCGGGGAGCTGTTTTTT. Translated: CASSYSSSGSTGELFF. The gene calls are TRBV6-5 and TRBJ2-2; the match to TRBD2 covers 9 bases. V shed 0 bases, J shed 5 bases, and the junction held 4 bases outside the gene matches. The CDR3 contains 16 residues. CDR1 and CDR2 (germline): MNHEY, SVGAGI.

This chain connects TRBV6-1 to TRBJ1-2, with 7 bases aligning to TRBD1. Trimming cost V 2 bases and J 0 bases; bases outside gene matches: 3. The length of the CDR3 is 15 residues. Germline V gene data show CDR1 as MNHNS and CDR2 as SASEGT. This CDR3 reads CASSEPGQSNYGYTF. The CDR3 region has the DNA TGTGCCAGCAGTGAACCGGGACAGTCTAACTATGGCTACACCTTC.

The chain has TRBV5-1 and TRBJ2-7, with D tentatively TRBD2 (5 bases). Germline CDR1 is SGHRS and CDR2 is YFSETQ. V dropped 0 bases and J dropped 3 bases, with 22 bases sitting between them. This CDR3 comprises 18 residues. The DNA for the CDR3 is TGCGCCAGCAGCTTGGGTGGGCTCGGGATCGGTATATACTACGAGCAGTACTTC. It codes for CASSLGGLGIGIYYEQYF. Full variable domain (outside the CDR3, taken from reference TRBV5-1 and TRBJ2-7): KAGVTQTPRYLIKTRGQQVTLSCSPISGHRSVSWYQQTPGQGLQFLFEYFSETQRNKGNFPGRFSGRQFSNSRSEMNVSTLELGDSALYLCASSLGGLGIGIYYEQYFGPGTRLTVT.

The V call is TRBV19, the J call TRBJ1-4, with D unclear. V was shortened by 8 bases and J by 7 bases, with 17 bases between the two germline ends. Germline V gives CDR1 LNHDA, CDR2 SQIVND (reference sequence). The CDR3 runs 14 residues. The CDR3 sequence: CASAPPGYPEKLFF. CDR3 nucleotides: TGTGCCAGTGCGCCGCCGGGATATCCTGAAAAACTGTTTTTT.

V and J are TRBV19 and TRBJ1-2; D perhaps matches TRBD1 (5 bases). CDR1 and CDR2 from the germline V gene are LNHDA and SQIVND (reference sequence). The CDR3 extends over 13 amino acids. Trimming removed 5 bases from V and 7 bases from J, with 14 bases in between. The CDR3 region has the DNA TGTGCCAGTAGTGAGGGCAGGGTGGGTGGCTACACCTTC. Residues: CASSEGRVGGYTF.

The rearrangement joins TRBV4-2 to TRBJ1-5; 7 bases are a match to TRBD1. The CDR3 length is 19 residues. CDR1 is LGHNA, CDR2 YNFKEQ, per germline. V was pared by 0 bases and J by 5 bases, with 16 bases of the junction left unmatched. CDR3 DNA sequence: TGTGCCAGCAGCCAAGATTCAGTGACAGGGCCGACGCCATATCAGCCCCAGCATTTT. Translated: CASSQDSVTGPTPYQPQHF.

The rearrangement links TRBV10-2 to TRBJ1-4, with D tentatively TRBD1 (6 bases). Trimming removed 2 bases at V and 4 bases at J, with 11 bases between. CDR1 and CDR2 (germline): WSHSY, SAAADI. CDR3 length: 15 residues. The CDR3 coding sequence is TGCGCCAGCAGTGAGGCCGGGGGCCGTAATGAAAAACTGTTTTTT. This translates into CASSEAGGRNEKLFF.

Concerning this clone itself: Other DNA variants within this sample encode the same CDR3. The DNA of the CDR3 is TGTGCCAGCACCCCGGCAGGAGGTAACTATGGCTACACCTTC. It translates to CASTPAGGNYGYTF. The rearrangement links TRBV6-1 to TRBJ1-2; no clear D. The CDR3 sequence is 14 residues long. V was cut by 7 bases and J by 1 base, with 13 bases left in between. The germline V gene encodes CDR1 MNHNS and CDR2 SASEGT.

J is TRBJ2-2 and V is TRBV7-9; 8 positions agree with TRBD1. The CDR3 length is 19 residues. CDR1 SEHNR and CDR2 FQNEAQ come from the germline V gene (reference sequence). The V and J ends lost 5 bases and 0 bases, in that order; junction bases with no gene match: 14. Written as DNA, the CDR3 is TGTGCCAGCAGCCCCCGTTCCCTCTCAGGGGGCTCGAACACCGGGGAGCTGTTTTTT. This gives the protein CASSPRSLSGGSNTGELFF.

The chain is built from TRBV5-1 and TRBJ1-2, with TRBD1 matching over 11 bases. The ends lost 2 bases at V and 5 bases at J; junction bases unmatched: 11. The CDR3 loop spans 17 amino acids. The germline V gene encodes CDR1 SGHRS and CDR2 YFSETQ. The CDR3 sequence: CASSFLDRGRVRYGYTF. The DNA of the CDR3 is TGCGCCAGCAGCTTTCTGGACAGGGGGCGCGTGAGGTATGGCTACACCTTC.

The chain links TRBV5-1 to TRBJ2-5; D may be TRBD1 (6 bases). CDR3 length: 13 residues. Trimming removed 4 bases from V and 0 bases from J, with 7 bases in between. Germline V gives CDR1 SGHRS, CDR2 YFSETQ. CDR3 sequence (DNA): TGCGCCAGCAGCCGGGACAACCAAGAGACCCAGTACTTC. Amino acid sequence: CASSRDNQETQYF.

CDR3 in amino acids: CASSVDFWGKETQYF. CDR3 DNA sequence: TGTGCCAGCAGCGTAGATTTCTGGGGGAAAGAGACCCAGTACTTC. The chain joins TRBV9 to TRBJ2-5, with D possibly being TRBD1 or TRBD2 (5 bases each). In germline, CDR1 is SGDLS, CDR2 YYNGEE. V gave up 0 bases and J gave up 3 bases, with 12 bases separating them. There are 15 residues in the CDR3.

In its sample, this clone was seen a few times. The chain is built from TRBV19 and TRBJ1-4; D unresolved. This CDR3 spans 15 amino acids. Germline CDR1 reads LNHDA; CDR2 reads SQIVND (reference sequence). The germline V and J ends were trimmed by 1 base and 5 bases, with 11 bases remaining between them. The CDR3 here is CASSIAVAGNEKLFF. CDR3 nucleotide sequence: TGTGCCAGTAGTATAGCGGTGGCTGGGAATGAAAAACTGTTTTTT.

The chain has TRBV14 and TRBJ2-2; 11 bases match TRBD2. V shed 0 bases and J 1 base; nucleotides not matched to a gene: 13. The germline CDR1 and CDR2 sequences are SGHDN and FVKESK. This CDR3 is built from 21 residues. Written as DNA, the CDR3 is TGTGCCAGCAGCCAAGACCCAGGTATACTAGCGGGAGTTCTGAACACCGGGGAGCTGTTTTTT. The encoded protein is CASSQDPGILAGVLNTGELFF.

The rearrangement uses TRBV9 and TRBJ2-7; TRBD2 matches 13 bases. With 5 bases clipped from V and 3 bases from J, the junction kept 8 bases outside the gene matches. Looked up from germline, CDR1 is SGDLS and CDR2 is YYNGEE. The length of the CDR3 is 16 residues. CDR3 amino acids: CASRRRTSGSLYEQYF. Here the CDR3 DNA reads TGTGCCAGCAGAAGAAGGACTAGCGGGAGTCTCTACGAGCAGTACTTC.

The V call is TRBV7-3, the J call TRBJ2-7; TRBD1 agrees at 7 bases. V shed 4 bases, J shed 4 bases, and the junction held 4 bases outside the gene matches. The V gene's germline CDR1 is SGHTA and CDR2 FQGTGA. The CDR3 runs 13 residues. The CDR3 is CASSSSQGYEQYF. CDR3 in DNA: TGTGCCAGCAGCTCCTCACAGGGGTACGAGCAGTACTTC.

The rearrangement uses TRBV11-3 and TRBJ2-7, with unresolved D. This CDR3 spans 12 amino acids. V lost 5 bases and J lost 4, with 9 bases in between. Germline CDR1 and CDR2: SGHNT and YENEEA. CDR3 sequence: CASSLGRYEQYF. The CDR3 coding sequence is TGTGCCAGCAGCCTAGGCCGTTACGAGCAGTACTTC.

Worth noting for this clone: Different DNA sequences within this sample yield the same CDR3. The chain has TRBV11-1 and TRBJ2-1; 11 nucleotides match TRBD2. From germline, CDR1 is SGHAT and CDR2 FQDESV (reference sequence). The CDR3 is 15 amino acids. V gave up 5 bases and J gave up 2 bases; unmatched junction bases: 2. CDR3 loop: CASSPTSGAYNEQFF. The CDR3 DNA sequence: TGTGCCAGCAGCCCGACTAGCGGGGCCTACAATGAGCAGTTCTTC. Combining the CDR3 with reference TRBV11-1 and TRBJ2-1 gives the whole variable domain EAEVAQSPRYKITEKSQAVAFWCDPISGHATLYWYRQILGQGPELLVQFQDESVVDDSQLPKDRFSAERLKGVDSTLKIQPAELGDSAMYLCASSPTSGAYNEQFFGPGTRLTVL.

A word on this clone: Different DNA sequences within this sample yield the same CDR3. This chain links TRBV18 with TRBJ1-4, with TRBD1 matching 8 bases. Germline-derived CDR1 and CDR2 are KGHSH and LQKENI. This CDR3 region has 14 residues. V lost 3 bases and J lost 6; bases outside the gene matches: 3. CDR3 in amino acids: CASSPDRGYEKLFF. CDR3 in DNA: TGTGCCAGCTCACCCGACAGGGGTTATGAAAAACTGTTTTTT. The full variable domain, its missing parts supplied by reference TRBV18 and TRBJ1-4, is NAGVMQNPRHLVRRRGQEARLRCSPMKGHSHVYWYRQLPEEGLKFMVYLQKENIIDESGMPKERFSAEFPKEGPSILRIQQVVRGDSAAYFCASSPDRGYEKLFFGSGTQLSVL.

CDR3 in amino acids: CASTREGSYNSPLHF. CDR3 bases: TGCGCCAGCACCCGAGAGGGGTCCTATAATTCACCCCTCCACTTT. The rearrangement links TRBV5-1 to TRBJ1-6, with a weak D call TRBD1 (5 bases). From germline, CDR1 is SGHRS and CDR2 YFSETQ. CDR3 size: 15 residues. V was pared by 6 bases and J by 1 base, with 11 bases between. Full variable domain (outside the CDR3, taken from reference TRBV5-1 and TRBJ1-6): KAGVTQTPRYLIKTRGQQVTLSCSPISGHRSVSWYQQTPGQGLQFLFEYFSETQRNKGNFPGRFSGRQFSNSRSEMNVSTLELGDSALYLCASTREGSYNSPLHFGNGTRLTVT.

The chain recombines TRBV5-5 with TRBJ1-1; no clear D gene. V gave up 0 bases and J gave up 5 bases, with 11 bases separating them. This CDR3 region has 14 residues. Germline loops: CDR1 SGHKS, CDR2 YYEKEE (reference sequence). This CDR3 is CASSLDGFRTEAFF. CDR3 DNA sequence: TGTGCCAGCAGCTTGGACGGGTTCAGGACTGAAGCTTTCTTT.

This chain joins TRBV9 and TRBJ2-5; perhaps TRBD2 as D (7 bases). Trimming took 3 bases from V and 0 from J, leaving 15 bases between them. This CDR3 has 16 amino acids. Germline values: CDR1 SGDLS, CDR2 YYNGEE. The CDR3 sequence: CASSETGGPYQETQYF. The CDR3 DNA reads as TGTGCCAGCAGCGAAACGGGGGGCCCGTACCAAGAGACCCAGTACTTC.